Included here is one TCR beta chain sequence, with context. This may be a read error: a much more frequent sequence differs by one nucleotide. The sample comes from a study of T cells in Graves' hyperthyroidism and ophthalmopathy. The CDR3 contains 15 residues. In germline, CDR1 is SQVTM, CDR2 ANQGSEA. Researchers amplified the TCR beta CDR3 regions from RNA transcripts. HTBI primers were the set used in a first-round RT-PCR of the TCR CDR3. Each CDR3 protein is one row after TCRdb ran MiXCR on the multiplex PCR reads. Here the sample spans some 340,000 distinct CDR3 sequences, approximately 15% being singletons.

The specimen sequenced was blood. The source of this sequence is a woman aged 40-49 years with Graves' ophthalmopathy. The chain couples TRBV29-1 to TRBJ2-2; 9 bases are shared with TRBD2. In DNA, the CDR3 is TGCAGCGTTTCTAGCGGGAAGACCGCCTCCGGGAAGCTGTTTTTT. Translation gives CSVSSGKTASGKLFF.